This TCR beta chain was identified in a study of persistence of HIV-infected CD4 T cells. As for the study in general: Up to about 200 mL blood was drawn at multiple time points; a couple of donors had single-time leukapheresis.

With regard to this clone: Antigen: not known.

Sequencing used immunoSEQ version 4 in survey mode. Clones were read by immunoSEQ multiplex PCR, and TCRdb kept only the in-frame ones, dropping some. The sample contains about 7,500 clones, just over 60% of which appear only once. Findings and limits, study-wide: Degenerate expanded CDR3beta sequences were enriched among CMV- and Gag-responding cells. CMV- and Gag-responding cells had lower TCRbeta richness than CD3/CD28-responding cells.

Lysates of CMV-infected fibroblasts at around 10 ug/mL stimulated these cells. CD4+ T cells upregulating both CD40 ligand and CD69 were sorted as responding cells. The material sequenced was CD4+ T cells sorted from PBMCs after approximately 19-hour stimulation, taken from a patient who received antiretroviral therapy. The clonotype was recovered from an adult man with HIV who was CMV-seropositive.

This chain's CDR3 is CAWSRGETNEKLFF. CDR3 nucleotide sequence: TGTGCCTGGAGTAGAGGGGAAACTAATGAAAAACTGTTTTTT. The chain uses TRBV30 and TRBJ1-4; possibly TRBD1 for D (5 bases). The CDR3 has 14 amino acids. V was cut by 2 bases and J by 1 base, with 8 bases left in between. Germline V gives CDR1 GTSNPN, CDR2 SVGIG (reference sequence).